This TCR beta chain came from a study of T cell repertoires in cytomegalovirus infection. Study context: Both a matching HLA type and CMV infection were indicated by public TCR beta signatures.

CDR3 length equals 16 residues. The germline gives CDR1 MGHRA, CDR2 YSYEKL. The V gene lost 4 bases and the J gene lost 0 bases, with 12 bases spanning the gap. TCRdb re-called the reads with MiXCR, one entry per CDR3 protein. The sample consists of about 770,000 distinct CDR3 sequences, roughly 28% of them appearing once. Study-level findings and limits: HLA-C-restricted TCR beta clonotypes specific for CMV led the ex vivo response.

This clonotype appeared a few times. Its antigen is undetermined. The sequences come from cultured CD8+ T cells from PBMCs, collected from culture after CMV antigen stimulation. This sequence joins TRBV4-1 and TRBJ2-2; D remains unclear. This TCR came from a human donor in good health (CMV status not recorded). Some clones in this sample may be carry-over from other donors' samples. CDR3 DNA sequence: TGCGCCAGCAGCCCAAGGAGCCTCCCGAACACCGGGGAGCTGTTTTTT. Its translation: CASSPRSLPNTGELFF.